These 28 T cell receptor beta chains were all obtained from the same sample, sequenced in a study of blood T cell repertoires in COVID-19 (dated by TCRdb to 2018 to 2021). Receptor amplification or capture employed the immunoSEQ multiplex PCR assay. This immuneACCESS table, as held by TCRdb, lists in-frame sequences with V and J called but not all clones. Of the missing ones, under half trace to an unresolved V gene in checked studies; the others have no known cause. For this sample there are 240,000 or so clones; approximately 90% appear just once. The ten biggest clones cover around 0.99% of the sample. Material for sequencing was peripheral blood. The receptors shown here come from a woman aged 40 to 49 who had recovered from COVID-19.

V is TRBV7-9 and J is TRBJ2-7, with D maybe TRBD1 (6 bases). V lost 1 base and J 6 bases, leaving 13 bases between the germline ends. The germline CDR1 and CDR2 sequences are SEHNR and FQNEAQ (reference sequence). CDR3 length equals 14 residues. The CDR3, as DNA: TGTGCCAGCAGCTTAGTTGGGACAACCCTCGAGCAGTACTTC. Protein sequence: CASSLVGTTLEQYF.

The sample holds a few counts of this clone. The V gene is TRBV5-1, the J gene TRBJ1-4; D is uncertain. V gave up 4 bases and J gave up 10 bases, with 23 bases separating them. The CDR3 is made up of 16 amino acids. CDR1 SGHRS and CDR2 YFSETQ come from the germline V gene. DNA for the CDR3: TGCGCCAGCAGCGTGGCACACCCCGGAGAGGGTGGAAAACTGTTTTTT. Residues: CASSVAHPGEGGKLFF.

This clone was seen once. The rearrangement uses TRBV5-6 and TRBJ1-2; TRBD1 matches 10 bases. The CDR3 runs 15 residues. V dropped 4 bases and J dropped 5; count of bases not matched to a gene: 8. CDR1 and CDR2 from the germline V gene are SGHDT and YYEEEE. The CDR3 nucleotides read TGTGCCAGCAGCCCGGTGGGACAGGGGTCTTATGGCTACACCTTC. Translated: CASSPVGQGSYGYTF.

V and J are TRBV29-1 and TRBJ1-2; no firm D call. Germline loops: CDR1 SQVTM, CDR2 ANQGSEA. Trimming removed 6 bases at V and 0 bases at J, with 8 bases between. CDR3 length: 12 amino acids. In DNA form, the CDR3 reads TGCAGCGTGATGAGCTCTAACTATGGCTACACCTTC. Protein product: CSVMSSNYGYTF.

The chain uses TRBV6-5 and TRBJ2-7, with 7 nucleotides matching TRBD2. CDR1 MNHEY and CDR2 SVGAGI come from the germline V gene. After removal of 8 bases from V and 2 bases from J, the junction contained 6 bases not matched to a gene. CDR3 length: 13 amino acids. The CDR3 sequence is CASRRGGTYEQYF. The CDR3 coding sequence is TGTGCCAGCCGCCGCGGGGGTACCTACGAGCAGTACTTC.

The chain combines TRBV18 with TRBJ2-7; 12 bases line up with TRBD2. Trimming took 2 bases from V and 6 from J; bases not matched to a gene: 2. This CDR3 spans 14 amino acids. The germline CDR1 and CDR2 sequences are KGHSH and LQKENI. CDR3 loop: CASSPGLAGSEQYF. CDR3 in DNA: TGTGCCAGCTCACCAGGACTAGCGGGATCCGAGCAGTACTTC.

V and J are TRBV5-5 and TRBJ1-5; 7 nucleotides match TRBD1. The CDR3 is made up of 17 amino acids. The germline V gene encodes CDR1 SGHKS and CDR2 YYEKEE (reference sequence). Trimming cost V 6 bases and J 0 bases; bases outside gene matches: 12. CDR3 bases: TGTGCCAGCATCCCGGGGGGGACAGCTAATAGCAATCAGCCCCAGCATTTT. Residues: CASIPGGTANSNQPQHF. The full variable domain, with the rest looked up from reference TRBV5-5 and TRBJ1-5, is DAGVTQSPTHLIKTRGQQVTLRCSPISGHKSVSWYQQVLGQGPQFIFQYYEKEERGRGNFPDRFSARQFPNYSSELNVNALLLGDSALYLCASIPGGTANSNQPQHFGDGTRLSIL.

This CDR3 reads CASSRDRVPNTEAFF. The CDR3 DNA is TGTGCCAGCTCCCGGGACAGAGTACCTAACACTGAAGCTTTCTTT. The chain has TRBV18 and TRBJ1-1; 7 bases line up with TRBD1. Germline CDR1 reads KGHSH; CDR2 reads LQKENI. V gave up 6 bases and J gave up 2 bases; unmatched junction bases: 9. This CDR3 region has 15 residues.

V usage is TRBV25-1 and J usage is TRBJ1-5, with D possibly being TRBD1 (5 bases). The CDR3 loop spans 15 amino acids. Trimming left V 3 bases short and J 3 bases short, with 12 bases between. Germline V gene sequence: CDR1 MGHDK, CDR2 SYGVNS. The CDR3 DNA follows: TGTGCCAGCAGTGACGGTAGGGGCGTCAATCAGCCCCAGCATTTT. It encodes CASSDGRGVNQPQHF.

This chain uses TRBV9 with TRBJ2-3; D gene uncertain. CDR1 SGDLS and CDR2 YYNGEE come from the germline V gene. The CDR3 spans 17 residues. Trimming shortened V by 0 bases and J by 0 bases, and 14 bases separated the two germline ends. The CDR3 here is CASSVVGTHVSTDTQYF. The CDR3 DNA follows: TGTGCCAGCAGCGTAGTGGGCACCCACGTTAGCACAGATACGCAGTATTTT.

V and J are TRBV9 and TRBJ1-1; no reliable D call. The V end was cut by 0 bases, the J end by 4 bases, with 13 bases between. The CDR3 runs to 15 residues. Germline V lookup: CDR1 SGDLS, CDR2 YYNGEE. This CDR3 reads CASSVGGRGATEAFF. The CDR3 nucleotides read TGTGCCAGCAGCGTAGGAGGGCGCGGCGCCACTGAAGCTTTCTTT.

This clone was counted once. The V and J genes are TRBV4-2 and TRBJ1-5, with 8 bases aligning to TRBD1. From germline, CDR1 is LGHNA and CDR2 YNFKEQ. The CDR3 is 16 amino acids. V lost 2 bases to trimming and J lost 2 bases; unmatched junction nucleotides: 5. CDR3 region: CASSQNDRGGNQPQHF. The CDR3 nucleotides read TGTGCCAGCAGCCAAAACGACAGGGGTGGCAATCAGCCCCAGCATTTT.

This chain connects TRBV19 to TRBJ1-1; 8 bases align to TRBD1. V shed 9 bases and J 3 bases; nucleotides not matched to a gene: 6. The length of the CDR3 is 13 residues. The germline V gene encodes CDR1 LNHDA and CDR2 SQIVND (reference sequence). The CDR3 loop is CASRGQDHTEAFF. The CDR3 nucleotides read TGTGCCAGCCGGGGACAGGACCACACTGAAGCTTTCTTT.

Only one count was recorded for this clone. This chain links TRBV15 with TRBJ2-5, with TRBD1 identical over 7 bases. Germline trimming cut 5 bases from V and 1 base from J; bases unmatched to any gene: 7. Germline CDR1 is LNHNV and CDR2 is YYDKDF (reference sequence). The CDR3 totals 15 residues. The chain's CDR3 is CATSPWGQSQETQYF. The CDR3 DNA sequence: TGTGCCACCAGCCCATGGGGACAGAGCCAAGAGACCCAGTACTTC.

CDR3 DNA: TGTGCCAGCAGTTTACCCCGACAGGGTAGGGGAACCTACGAGCAGTACTTC. Translating gives CASSLPRQGRGTYEQYF. V and J are TRBV27 and TRBJ2-7, with 7 bases fitting TRBD1. The CDR3 length is 17 residues. Trimming at V came to 2 bases and at J to 2 bases, leaving 12 bases not matched to a gene. From germline, CDR1 is MNHEY and CDR2 SMNVEV (reference sequence).

V and J are TRBV28 and TRBJ2-1; 10 bases are shared with TRBD2. The CDR3 is 14 amino acids. V lost 6 bases, J lost 6 bases, and 5 bases stayed unmatched. The germline V gene encodes CDR1 MDHEN and CDR2 SYDVKM. CDR3 sequence (DNA): TGTGCCAGCAGGACTAGCGGGTGGGGCAATGAGCAGTTCTTC. It codes for CASRTSGWGNEQFF.

The table lists this clone with a few counts. The genes are TRBV2 and TRBJ1-5; D perhaps matches TRBD1 (6 bases). V dropped 2 bases and J dropped 5 bases, with 13 bases sitting between them. Germline V gene lookup returns CDR1 SNHLY and CDR2 FYNNEI. There are 15 residues in the CDR3. CDR3 in DNA: TGTGCCAGCAGTGAAATGGGGGGGCGACATCAGCCCCAGCATTTT. Its protein product is CASSEMGGRHQPQHF.

This chain joins TRBV28 and TRBJ1-4; TRBD1 is a possible D gene (6 bases). This CDR3 region has 12 residues. V lost 6 bases, J lost 8 bases, and 10 bases lay in between. Germline V lookup: CDR1 MDHEN, CDR2 SYDVKM. The CDR3 region is CASSTTGEKLFF. The CDR3 DNA reads as TGTGCCAGCAGCACCACAGGGGAAAAACTGTTTTTT.

The chain carries TRBV24-1 and TRBJ2-3; 7 bases line up with TRBD2. Germline CDR1 reads KGHDR; CDR2 reads SFDVKD. V lost 2 bases, J lost 0 bases, and 7 bases stayed unmatched. The CDR3 runs to 17 residues. The CDR3 sequence: CATSDWPAGRSTDTQYF. DNA for the CDR3: TGTGCCACCAGTGATTGGCCAGCGGGGCGGAGCACAGATACGCAGTATTTT.

This chain joins TRBV7-2 and TRBJ2-1; 9 bases fit TRBD1. Trimming removed 6 bases from V and 5 bases from J; junction bases left unmatched: 5. The CDR3 is 14 amino acids. Germline V gene lookup returns CDR1 SGHTA and CDR2 FQGNSA. The CDR3 here is CASRGQGRDNEQFF. DNA for the CDR3: TGTGCCAGCAGGGGACAGGGTAGGGACAATGAGCAGTTCTTC.

This rearrangement joins TRBV18 to TRBJ2-1; D is uncertain. Trimming took off 5 bases at V and 5 bases at J, with 10 bases between the two ends. The germline V gene encodes CDR1 KGHSH and CDR2 LQKENI. The CDR3 runs 13 residues. The CDR3 loop reads CASSVDLNNEQFF. CDR3 nucleotides: TGTGCCAGCTCAGTAGACTTGAACAATGAGCAGTTCTTC.

CDR3 sequence: CASSMEGYYGYTF. CDR3 sequence (DNA): TGTGCCAGTAGTATGGAGGGGTACTATGGCTACACCTTC. The chain couples TRBV19 to TRBJ1-2; maybe TRBD1 (5 bases). Germline V gives CDR1 LNHDA, CDR2 SQIVND (reference sequence). The CDR3 totals 13 residues. V was shortened by 3 bases and J by 3 bases, with 8 bases between the two germline ends.

This sequence joins TRBV9 and TRBJ2-7; D might be TRBD1 (5 bases). Germline V CDR1 and CDR2: SGDLS, YYNGEE. The CDR3 totals 13 residues. V lost 2 bases to trimming and J lost 0 bases, with 6 bases between them. The CDR3 region has the DNA TGTGCCAGCAGCGTCGACAGCTCCTACGAGCAGTACTTC. Translating it yields CASSVDSSYEQYF.

The rearrangement joins TRBV6-5 to TRBJ2-7; 11 bases map to TRBD2. The germline V gene has CDR1 MNHEY and CDR2 SVGAGI. This CDR3 region has 14 residues. J gave up 6 bases and V 6 bases, and 7 bases lay outside the gene matches. The CDR3 is CASRLAGGPSEQYF. CDR3 sequence (DNA): TGTGCCAGCAGGCTAGCGGGGGGACCCTCCGAGCAGTACTTC.

The sample holds one count of this clone. Distinct nucleotide sequences in the sample also encode this CDR3. The V and J genes are TRBV7-2 and TRBJ2-7; TRBD2 matches 11 bases. J lost 4 bases, V lost 5 bases, and 4 bases had no gene match. This CDR3 is 14 amino acids long. Germline CDR1 SGHTA, CDR2 FQGNSA. The CDR3 DNA sequence: TGTGCCAGCAGCCGGACTAGCGGGCGGTACGAGCAGTACTTC. Translated: CASSRTSGRYEQYF.

The chain carries TRBV7-9 and TRBJ1-2; TRBD1 agrees at 8 bases. The germline CDR1 and CDR2 sequences are SEHNR and FQNEAQ (reference sequence). The CDR3 loop spans 12 amino acids. V lost 4 bases, J lost 7 bases, and 2 bases stayed unmatched. The CDR3 DNA reads TGTGCCAGCAGCTCAGGGGGCGGTGGCTACACCTTC. It codes for CASSSGGGGYTF.

This chain links TRBV7-2 with TRBJ1-1, with TRBD1 as a possible D gene (6 bases). V shed 5 bases and J shed 10 bases, with 8 bases lying between them. Germline values: CDR1 SGHTA, CDR2 FQGNSA. The CDR3 covers 10 residues. CDR3 protein: CASSQGGAFF. CDR3 coding DNA: TGTGCCAGCAGCCAAGGGGGAGCTTTCTTT.

In its sample, this clone was seen once. The chain carries TRBV30 and TRBJ1-1; D call uncertain. The germline CDR1 and CDR2 sequences are GTSNPN and SVGIG (reference sequence). There are 15 residues in the CDR3. The germline V and J ends were trimmed by 1 base and 4 bases, with 16 bases remaining between them. The DNA for the CDR3 is TGTGCCTGGAGTGGAGGAGGCAGTGGAGGCACTGAAGCTTTCTTT. It translates to CAWSGGGSGGTEAFF.